This T cell receptor (beta chain) stems from a study of blood T cells in healthy people across ages. Notes on the study in general: TCR beta diversity tracked closely with naive T cell percentage.

Details on this clonotype: What it binds is not known.

This CDR3 has 19 residues. The germline V gene encodes CDR1 MNHEY and CDR2 SMNVEV (reference sequence). Trimming cost V 2 bases and J 7 bases; bases outside gene matches: 16. Next came a second PCR, run for about 7 to 12 cycles, which used a sample-barcoded 5' primer along with a J-beta primer mix. TCRdb analysed the 5' RACE reads with MiXCR anew, one entry per CDR3 protein. The profile shows roughly 700,000 distinct CDR3 sequences, about 32% of them singletons. Input material: blood. This chain joins TRBV27 and TRBJ2-1, with TRBD2 identical over 11 bases. The TCR originated in a woman over 75 in good health. The CDR3 nucleotides read TGTGCCAGCAGTTTACAATCCCCCCTTAGCGGGAGGGCCTTAAATGAGCAGTTCTTC. This codes for CASSLQSPLSGRALNEQFF.